Listed below are T cell receptor beta chains from one sample, sequenced in a study of T cell responses to AZD1222 COVID-19 vaccine. Method: immunoSEQ multiplex PCR; TCRdb's copy keeps in-frame clones and lacks some. The profile shows around 120,000 clones, almost 90% of them singletons. The input for sequencing was peripheral blood, taken on day 0 of AZD1222 vaccination. The receptors originated from an adult in good health. Both conserved end residues are part of each CDR3. The order of the fields is clone size, V gene, J gene, D gene, CDR3 length, CDR3 DNA, CDR3 protein. A D gene is named only where the DNA matches it firmly. Clone size is shown for a subset of rows, as once, few, many or a class of expanded clone.

NA	TRBV2	TRBJ2-1	TRBD2	15	TGTGCCAGCATGGCACCGGGACTAGCCCTCCGGGAGCAGTTCTTC	CASMAPGLALREQFF
NA	TRBV6-5	TRBJ1-2	TRBD1	14	TGTGCCAGCAGAGTCACAGGGGCCCTCTATGGCTACACCTTC	CASRVTGALYGYTF
NA	TRBV6-5	TRBJ1-4	TRBD1	15	TGTGCCAGCAGAGGGACAGGGGGCGTGGGGGAAAAACTGTTTTTT	CASRGTGGVGEKLFF
NA	TRBV7-8	TRBJ1-6	NA	16	TGTGCCAGCAGCTTAGGAGGGAGGTCCTATAATTCACCCCTCCACTTT	CASSLGGRSYNSPLHF
NA	TRBV7-6	TRBJ1-6	NA	17	TGTGCCAGCAGCTTAGAGGTCGGGGGTACCTATAATTCACCCCTCCACTTT	CASSLEVGGTYNSPLHF
once	TRBV6-2/TRBV6-3	TRBJ1-2	TRBD1	15	TGTGCCAGCAGTCCGGACCCTACAGGGGCCTATGGCTACACCTTC	CASSPDPTGAYGYTF
NA	TRBV4-2	TRBJ1-1	NA	14	TGTGCCAGCAGCCTTCATACGGGAGGCACTGAAGCTTTCTTT	CASSLHTGGTEAFF
NA	TRBV19	TRBJ2-2	TRBD1	16	TGTGCCAGTAGGACAGGGATTAAGGGGGACACCGGGGAGCTGTTTTTT	CASRTGIKGDTGELFF
NA	TRBV11-1	TRBJ1-1	NA	13	TGTGCCAGCAGCTCAGGATTGAACACTGAAGCTTTCTTT	CASSSGLNTEAFF
NA	TRBV2	TRBJ1-2	TRBD1	15	TGTGCCAGCAGTGAAGACGGGCCCCCACGGGGGACAGGGCCCTTC	CASSEDGPPRGTGPF
once	TRBV18	TRBJ1-1	TRBD1	15	TGTGCCAGCTCCCCGGGACAGGGTTTGGGAACTGAAGCTTTCTTT	CASSPGQGLGTEAFF
NA	TRBV14	TRBJ2-1	TRBD2	17	TGTGCCAGCAGCCATGGGGTAGGGAGCGGGAGGGCCCCTGAGCAGTTCTTC	CASSHGVGSGRAPEQFF
few	TRBV5-4	TRBJ2-7	NA	15	TGTGCCAGCAGCTTGGGCAGGCCCCCCTCCTACGAGCAGTACTTC	CASSLGRPPSYEQYF
NA	TRBV7-9	TRBJ1-5	NA	15	TGTGCCAGCAGTCCCATGGGGGCTAGCAATCAGCCCCAGCATTTT	CASSPMGASNQPQHF
NA	TRBV9	TRBJ1-6	NA	13	TGTGCCAGCAGCGTAGGTGGTGATTCACCCCTCCACTTT	CASSVGGDSPLHF
NA	TRBV7-2	TRBJ2-7	NA	14	TGTGCCAGCAGCCCTCAGCTGGGTCCGGAAGAGCAGTACTTC	CASSPQLGPEEQYF
NA	TRBV6-6	TRBJ1-5	NA	13	TGTGCCAGCAGTGGGGGTAGGAATCAGCCCCAGCATTTT	CASSGGRNQPQHF
NA	TRBV28	TRBJ1-2	NA	13	TGTGCCAGCAGTTTAAGGACACCCTATGGCTACACCTTC	CASSLRTPYGYTF
NA	TRBV5-1	TRBJ1-2	TRBD1	15	TGCGCCAGCAGCAGGATCGAACAGGGGGTATATGGCTACACCTTC	CASSRIEQGVYGYTF
NA	TRBV5-4	TRBJ2-5	NA	14	TGTGCCAGCAGCCCGACAGGACGCCAAGAGACCCAGTACTTC	CASSPTGRQETQYF
NA	TRBV4-1	TRBJ1-4	NA	15	TGCGCCAGCAGCCTCAGACAGGTCTCTTCCGAAAAACTGTTTTTT	CASSLRQVSSEKLFF
NA	TRBV5-6	TRBJ1-4	NA	13	TGTGCCAGCAGCTTCAGGGTTGAGGAAAAACTGTTTTTT	CASSFRVEEKLFF
NA	TRBV5-4	TRBJ1-4	NA	15	TGTGCCAGCAGCTCGAGGGCCGCAACTAATGAAAAACTGTTTTTT	CASSSRAATNEKLFF
NA	TRBV24-1	TRBJ2-3	TRBD1	16	TGTGCCACCAGTGATCGGGACAGGGGGAACACAGATACGCAGTATTTT	CATSDRDRGNTDTQYF
NA	TRBV2	TRBJ1-5	NA	12	TGTGCCAGCAGTGAGAGGACTCAGCCCCAGCATTTT	CASSERTQPQHF
NA	TRBV9	TRBJ2-1	NA	15	TGTGCCAGCAGCGTAAACGGCGAGGGGTACAATGAGCAGTTCTTC	CASSVNGEGYNEQFF
NA	TRBV6-2/TRBV6-3	TRBJ1-6	NA	19	TGTGCCAGCAGTTACGGCAGGACTGGAAAAGATTTCTATAATTCACCCCTCCACTTT	CASSYGRTGKDFYNSPLHF
NA	TRBV7-9	TRBJ1-5	NA	14	TGTGCCAGCAGCCAACCGGGACCCAATCAGCCCCAGCATTTT	CASSQPGPNQPQHF
NA	TRBV3-1/TRBV3-2	TRBJ1-3	NA	14	TGTGCCAGCAGCCAAGAAGGTGCGGGAAACACCATATATTTT	CASSQEGAGNTIYF
NA	TRBV24-1	TRBJ2-2	NA	17	TGTGCCACCAGTGGGACTACAGGGAGACAGAACACCGGGGAGCTGTTTTTT	CATSGTTGRQNTGELFF
NA	TRBV7-3	TRBJ2-5	NA	14	TGTGCCAGCAGCACCGGGACGCGACAAGAGACCCAGTACTTC	CASSTGTRQETQYF
NA	TRBV7-2	TRBJ1-4	TRBD1	15	TGTGCCAGCAGCCCTCCAGGGACAGGGTTAGAAAAACTGTTTTTT	CASSPPGTGLEKLFF
NA	TRBV27	TRBJ2-3	TRBD1	15	TGTGCCAGCAGTTTCGGACAGGCGCGGGCAGATACGCAGTATTTT	CASSFGQARADTQYF
NA	TRBV3-1/TRBV3-2	TRBJ2-3	NA	16	TGTGCCAGCAGCCCCCAAGCCTCCGTTAGCACAGATACGCAGTATTTT	CASSPQASVSTDTQYF
NA	TRBV7-2	TRBJ1-1	NA	14	TGTGCCAGCAGCTTCGAGGGCCCTAGGACTGAAGCTTTCTTT	CASSFEGPRTEAFF
NA	TRBV7-2	TRBJ2-7	TRBD1	14	TGTGCCAGCAGCTCGGGACAGGGGGCTTCCGAGCAGTACTTC	CASSSGQGASEQYF
NA	TRBV18	TRBJ2-7	TRBD1	15	TGTGCCAGCTCACCGTTGGGACAGGGTATCTACGAGCAGTACTTC	CASSPLGQGIYEQYF
NA	TRBV7-9	TRBJ2-3	TRBD2	14	TGTGCCAGCAGTCTAGCGGGGGGGCCATATACGCAGTATTTT	CASSLAGGPYTQYF
NA	TRBV5-1	TRBJ2-7	NA	17	TGCGCCAGCAGCTTGGCCCTGGCAGGCCTGGGGACCTACGAGCAGTACTTC	CASSLALAGLGTYEQYF
NA	TRBV19	TRBJ2-2	TRBD1	14	TGTGCCAGTAGGAAACAGGGGACCACCGGGGAGCTGTTTTTT	CASRKQGTTGELFF
once	TRBV6-6	TRBJ2-3	TRBD1	15	TGTGCCAGCACCCTCGGACAGGGGACGGCAGATACGCAGTATTTT	CASTLGQGTADTQYF
NA	TRBV5-1	TRBJ2-2	NA	18	TGCGCCAGCAGCTTGGCTGGGACAAAGAAAGGGACAACCGGGGAGCTGTTTTTT	CASSLAGTKKGTTGELFF
NA	TRBV5-1	TRBJ1-4	NA	14	TGCGCCAGCAGCTCGTTATCAACTAATGAAAAACTGTTTTTT	CASSSLSTNEKLFF
NA	TRBV7-2	TRBJ2-5	NA	15	TGTGCCAGCAGCCCCGGCCCTCGGGGTGGGGAGACCCAGTACTTC	CASSPGPRGGETQYF
NA	TRBV5-5	TRBJ2-7	TRBD1	15	TGTGCCAGCAGCTGGATACAGGGGCCTGCCTACGAGCAGTACTTC	CASSWIQGPAYEQYF
NA	TRBV19	TRBJ2-1	NA	13	TGTGCCAGTGCGGGGCCTCTATACAATGAGCAGTTCTTC	CASAGPLYNEQFF
medium-sized	TRBV10-2	TRBJ1-5	NA	14	TGCGCCAGCAATGACCATTTTAGCAATCAGCCCCAGCATTTT	CASNDHFSNQPQHF
NA	TRBV3-1/TRBV3-2	TRBJ1-2	NA	17	TGTGCCAGCAGCCGAAAAGGCACTTGGAGCTCTAACTATGGCTACACCTTC	CASSRKGTWSSNYGYTF
once	TRBV27	TRBJ1-2	TRBD1	15	TGTGCCAGCAGGCCTCGACAGGGTTCAAACTATGGCTACACCTTC	CASRPRQGSNYGYTF
NA	TRBV5-4	TRBJ2-3	NA	13	TGTGCCAGCAGCTCTGGGGGCGGAGATACGCAGTATTTT	CASSSGGGDTQYF